The clone carrying this T cell receptor beta chain turned up a few times. No antigen is known for it. V dropped 2 bases and J dropped 8; count of bases not matched to a gene: 7. The germline gives CDR1 KGHSH, CDR2 LQKENI. The CDR3 length is 14 residues. This specimen belongs to a study of a mutant IDH1 vaccine in newly diagnosed glioma. Overall study: At weeks 1, 3, 5, 7, 11, 15, 19 and 23, patients received a vaccination, eight in all. Beforehand, treatment had been radiotherapy, temozolomide, or both; the majority received both.

Sample time point: week 5, during vaccination. Doses comprised 300 ug of mutant IDH1 20-mer peptide each, plus topical imiquimod. The data were produced by immunoSEQ multiplex PCR, yet TCRdb's version contains in-frame clones alone and is incomplete. Among tens of thousands of clones listed, approximately 86% were seen once. The chain employs TRBV18 and TRBJ1-1, with 8 bases that match TRBD1. The TCR sequence derives from a woman aged 18-29 years with glioma. Some clones in this sample may be carry-over from other donors' samples. Sequencing used PBMCs, obtained from a glioma patient whose treatment included an IDH1 peptide vaccine. CDR3 bases: TGTGCCAGCTCACCAGCTGGACAGGGCCTCGAAGCTTTCTTT. Its translation is CASSPAGQGLEAFF.